The 14 T cell receptor beta chains below come from one sample, sequenced in a study of cytomegalovirus exposure and HLA in healthy donors. The PCR contained 60 Vbeta and 13 Jbeta primers. Data came from immunoSEQ multiplex PCR; TCRdb stores just in-frame clones and leaves some out. The repertoire holds about 100,000 clones, with around four fifths as singletons. The sample was PBMCs. These receptors all come from a man aged 40-50 years in good health and CMV-seropositive.

This clone was counted only a few times. This chain links TRBV5-1 with TRBJ2-7; 14 bases fit TRBD2. CDR3 length equals 17 residues. CDR1 and CDR2 from the germline V gene are SGHRS and YFSETQ. J lost 2 bases, V lost 5 bases, and 9 bases had no gene match. The CDR3 region has the DNA TGCGCCAGCAGACCAGGGACTAGCGGGGGCGCCGCCTACGAGCAGTACTTC. Residues: CASRPGTSGGAAYEQYF.

The chain couples TRBV29-1 to TRBJ2-2; D uncertain. The ends were cut back, 3 bases at V and 1 base at J, with 6 bases in the middle. Germline lookup yields CDR1 SQVTM and CDR2 ANQGSEA. The CDR3 totals 13 residues. The CDR3 is CSVEPGNTGELFF. CDR3 coding DNA: TGCAGCGTTGAGCCCGGGAACACCGGGGAGCTGTTTTTT.

The chain joins TRBV6-5 to TRBJ2-1, with D perhaps matching TRBD1 (5 bases). V shed 2 bases and J shed 5 bases, with 16 bases lying between them. The CDR3 spans 16 residues. Germline V CDR1 and CDR2: MNHEY, SVGAGI. The CDR3 region has the DNA TGTGCCAGCAGTTACACGATGCGCAGGGCAGACAATGAGCAGTTCTTC. Its translation is CASSYTMRRADNEQFF.

The chain combines TRBV13 with TRBJ2-7, with TRBD1 matching over 8 bases. Germline V CDR1 and CDR2: PRHDT, FYEKMQ (reference sequence). Trimming cost V 5 bases and J 5 bases; bases outside gene matches: 8. There are 14 residues in the CDR3. The CDR3 nucleotides are TGTGCCAGCAGCCCCCCGGACAGGGTCAACGAGCAGTACTTC. Its translation is CASSPPDRVNEQYF.

The table lists this clone with a few counts. V and J are TRBV9 and TRBJ2-5; D is perhaps TRBD1 (6 bases). In germline, CDR1 is SGDLS, CDR2 YYNGEE. The CDR3 spans 15 residues. The ends were cut back, 0 bases at V and 5 bases at J, with 14 bases in the middle. The CDR3 DNA follows: TGTGCCAGCAGCGTAGAAGGGACATGGGGCGAGACCCAGTACTTC. It yields the protein CASSVEGTWGETQYF.

V and J are TRBV5-1 and TRBJ1-2; TRBD1 aligns across 8 bases. Germline V gene lookup returns CDR1 SGHRS and CDR2 YFSETQ. The ends lost 0 bases at V and 7 bases at J; junction bases unmatched: 8. This CDR3 contains 15 residues. The CDR3 DNA reads as TGCGCCAGCAGCTTGGGTCAGGGGGCTACAGCTGGCTACACCTTC. Translation: CASSLGQGATAGYTF.

The rearrangement joins TRBV19 to TRBJ1-2; D gene uncertain. The V gene's germline CDR1 is LNHDA and CDR2 SQIVND (reference sequence). Trimming pared 0 bases from V and 5 bases from J, leaving 10 bases between. This CDR3 is built from 14 residues. The DNA for the CDR3 is TGTGCCAGTAGTATAGAGGGAGAGTGGTATGGCTACACCTTC. Its translation is CASSIEGEWYGYTF.

The chain joins TRBV6-5 to TRBJ1-2; the D gene is possibly TRBD1 (6 bases). Germline-derived CDR1 and CDR2 are MNHEY and SVGAGI. Trimming pared 6 bases from V and 6 bases from J, leaving 14 bases between. The CDR3 runs 13 residues. CDR3 in amino acids: CASRRGTTHGYTF. CDR3 in DNA: TGTGCCAGCAGGCGAGGGACAACCCATGGCTACACCTTC.

The CDR3 loop is CASSSWDSPSTNYGYTF. The CDR3 DNA follows: TGCGCCAGCAGCTCATGGGACAGCCCTTCTACTAACTATGGCTACACCTTC. The chain has TRBV5-1 and TRBJ1-2; TRBD1 agrees at 7 bases. Germline trimming cut 3 bases from V and 0 bases from J; bases unmatched to any gene: 11. From germline, CDR1 is SGHRS and CDR2 YFSETQ. This CDR3 has 17 amino acids.

This chain connects TRBV10-3 to TRBJ2-7; 7 positions match TRBD2. V was pared by 3 bases and J by 2 bases, with 10 bases of the junction left unmatched. Germline values: CDR1 ENHRY, CDR2 SYGVKD. This CDR3 comprises 16 residues. CDR3 sequence: CAISDLEGGLAYEQYF. CDR3 sequence (DNA): TGTGCCATCAGTGATCTGGAGGGAGGACTAGCCTACGAGCAGTACTTC.

The chain carries TRBV5-1 and TRBJ2-5; maybe TRBD2 (6 bases). CDR1 is SGHRS, CDR2 YFSETQ, per germline. Trimming removed 4 bases from V and 9 bases from J, with 13 bases in between. The CDR3 has 12 residues. CDR3 DNA: TGCGCCAGCAGCGGAGGGGATACAGCCCAGTACTTC. Amino acids: CASSGGDTAQYF.

This clone was found once. The rearrangement links TRBV7-9 to TRBJ2-3, with 9 bases that match TRBD1. The V gene end was trimmed by 6 bases and the J gene end by 2 bases; junction bases not matched to a gene: 6. This CDR3 is built from 15 residues. The germline V gene encodes CDR1 SEHNR and CDR2 FQNEAQ (reference sequence). The CDR3 reads CASRSGTGNTDTQYF. DNA of the CDR3: TGTGCCAGCAGGAGCGGGACAGGGAACACAGATACGCAGTATTTT.

V usage is TRBV5-4 and J usage is TRBJ2-2, with D maybe TRBD2 (6 bases). The germline gives CDR1 SGHNT, CDR2 YYREEE (reference sequence). CDR3 size: 17 residues. Trimming took 0 bases from V and 0 from J, leaving 12 bases between them. CDR3 residues: CASSLGLENANTGELFF. As DNA, the CDR3 is TGTGCCAGCAGCTTGGGACTAGAGAACGCGAACACCGGGGAGCTGTTTTTT.

This chain joins TRBV5-1 and TRBJ1-2; 7 nucleotides align to TRBD1. Trimming took 2 bases from V and 5 from J; bases not matched to a gene: 6. CDR1 and CDR2 (germline): SGHRS, YFSETQ. CDR3 length equals 14 residues. The CDR3 bases are TGCGCCAGCAGCTTTCGGACAGGCGATTATGGCTACACCTTC. As protein: CASSFRTGDYGYTF. The full variable domain, its missing parts supplied by reference TRBV5-1 and TRBJ1-2, is KAGVTQTPRYLIKTRGQQVTLSCSPISGHRSVSWYQQTPGQGLQFLFEYFSETQRNKGNFPGRFSGRQFSNSRSEMNVSTLELGDSALYLCASSFRTGDYGYTFGSGTRLTVV.